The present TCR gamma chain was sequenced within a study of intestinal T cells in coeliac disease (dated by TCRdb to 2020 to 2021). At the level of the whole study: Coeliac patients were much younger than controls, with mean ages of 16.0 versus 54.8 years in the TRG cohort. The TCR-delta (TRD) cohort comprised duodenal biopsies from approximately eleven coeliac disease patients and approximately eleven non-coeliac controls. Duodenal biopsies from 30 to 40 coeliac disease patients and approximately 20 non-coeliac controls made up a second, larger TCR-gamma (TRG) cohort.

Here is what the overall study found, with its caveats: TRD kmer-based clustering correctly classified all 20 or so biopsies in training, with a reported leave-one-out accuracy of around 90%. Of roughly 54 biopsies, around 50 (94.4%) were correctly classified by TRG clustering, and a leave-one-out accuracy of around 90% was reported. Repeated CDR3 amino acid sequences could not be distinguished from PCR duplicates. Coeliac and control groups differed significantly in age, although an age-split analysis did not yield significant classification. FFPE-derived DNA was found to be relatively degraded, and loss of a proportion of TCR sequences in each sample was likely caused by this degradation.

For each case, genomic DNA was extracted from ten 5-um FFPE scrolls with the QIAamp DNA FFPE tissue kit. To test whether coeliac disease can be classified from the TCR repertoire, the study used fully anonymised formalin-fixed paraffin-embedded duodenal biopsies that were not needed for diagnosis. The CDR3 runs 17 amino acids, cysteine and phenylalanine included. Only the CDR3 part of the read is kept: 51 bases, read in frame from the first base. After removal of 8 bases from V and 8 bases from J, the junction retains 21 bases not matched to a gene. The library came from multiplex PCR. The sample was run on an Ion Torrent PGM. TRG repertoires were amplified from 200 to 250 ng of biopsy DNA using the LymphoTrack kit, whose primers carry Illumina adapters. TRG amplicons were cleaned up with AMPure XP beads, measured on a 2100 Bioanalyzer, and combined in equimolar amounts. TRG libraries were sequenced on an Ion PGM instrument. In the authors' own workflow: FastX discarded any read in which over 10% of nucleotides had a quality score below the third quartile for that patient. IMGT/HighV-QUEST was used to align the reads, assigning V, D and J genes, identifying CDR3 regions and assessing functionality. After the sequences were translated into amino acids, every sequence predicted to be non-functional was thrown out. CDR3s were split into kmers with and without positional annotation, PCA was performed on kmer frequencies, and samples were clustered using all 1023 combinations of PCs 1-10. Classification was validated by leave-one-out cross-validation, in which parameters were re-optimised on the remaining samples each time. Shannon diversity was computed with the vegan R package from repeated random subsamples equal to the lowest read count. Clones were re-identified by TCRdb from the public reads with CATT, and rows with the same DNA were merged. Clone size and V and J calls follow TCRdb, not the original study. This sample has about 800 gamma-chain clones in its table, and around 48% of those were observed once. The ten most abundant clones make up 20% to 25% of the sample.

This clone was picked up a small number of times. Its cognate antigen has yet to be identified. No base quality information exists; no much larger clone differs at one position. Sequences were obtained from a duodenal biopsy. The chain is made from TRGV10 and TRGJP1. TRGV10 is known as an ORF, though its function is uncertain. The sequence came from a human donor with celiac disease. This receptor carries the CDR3 CAAWDRCAGFVGWFKIF. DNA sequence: TGTGCTGCGTGGGATAGGTGTGCTGGTTTCGTAGGTTGGTTCAAGATATTT.